The next 27 T cell receptor beta chains were all read from a single sample in a study of blood T cell repertoires in COVID-19. Assay: immunoSEQ multiplex PCR; the TCRdb copy retains only in-frame clones and omits some. The repertoire holds 65,000 to 75,000 clones, approximately 82% seen once, with 8.5% to 10% in the top ten. The sample consisted of peripheral blood. The source of these receptors is a woman older than 75 with acute or convalescent COVID-19.

This rearrangement joins TRBV29-1 to TRBJ2-3; 8 bases agree with TRBD2. This CDR3 is 16 amino acids long. Trimming at V came to 3 bases and at J to 6 bases, leaving 14 bases not matched to a gene. CDR1 and CDR2 from the germline V gene are SQVTM and ANQGSEA. CDR3 residues: CSVDGRRGVAADTQYF. The CDR3 DNA reads as TGCAGCGTTGACGGACGGCGGGGGGTCGCCGCGGATACGCAGTATTTT.

The chain carries TRBV7-3 and TRBJ2-7, with 10 bases that match TRBD2. The germline gives CDR1 SGHTA, CDR2 FQGTGA. Trimming cost V 5 bases and J 5 bases; bases outside gene matches: 6. There are 14 residues in the CDR3. The CDR3, as DNA: TGTGCCAGCAGCCCCAGCGGGGGGGCCAACGAGCAGTACTTC. Residues: CASSPSGGANEQYF.

The CDR3 DNA reads as TGCAGTGCTAGTGATTCACCGGGAGAGACCCAGTACTTC. This codes for CSASDSPGETQYF. The rearrangement links TRBV20-1 to TRBJ2-5; unclear D gene. Trimming left V 3 bases short and J 4 bases short, with 12 bases between. The CDR3 totals 13 residues. Germline values: CDR1 DFQATT, CDR2 SNEGSKA (reference sequence).

The J gene is TRBJ2-1, the V gene TRBV2, with TRBD2 identical over 12 bases. This CDR3 comprises 14 residues. Germline V gives CDR1 SNHLY, CDR2 FYNNEI. Unmatched junction bases numbered 6, after V lost 5 bases and J lost 10 bases. The CDR3 DNA is TGTGCCAGCAGTCCATTAACTAGCGGGGGGGAGCAGTTCTTC. This sequence encodes CASSPLTSGGEQFF.

The chain combines TRBV24-1 with TRBJ2-7; TRBD1 aligns across 8 bases. The CDR3 covers 11 residues. Germline V gene sequence: CDR1 KGHDR, CDR2 SFDVKD. The chain's CDR3 is CGPRTGFGRYF. Written as DNA, the CDR3 is TGTGGCCCCCGGACAGGGTTTGGTCGGTACTTC.

The rearrangement links TRBV19 to TRBJ2-1, with D perhaps TRBD1 (6 bases). The germline V gene encodes CDR1 LNHDA and CDR2 SQIVND (reference sequence). Trimming cost V 0 bases and J 5 bases, with 11 bases left between them. The CDR3 runs 15 residues. DNA of the CDR3: TGTGCCAGTAGTATAGATTGGGCAGGGGACAATGAGCAGTTCTTC. Protein: CASSIDWAGDNEQFF.

This rearrangement joins TRBV5-4 to TRBJ1-3; TRBD1 might be the D (5 bases). Germline V gives CDR1 SGHNT, CDR2 YYREEE (reference sequence). The V end lost 4 bases, the J end lost 2 bases, and 13 bases lay between the germline ends. The CDR3 extends over 15 amino acids. CDR3 residues: CASSDPRVTGNTIYF. The CDR3 DNA sequence: TGTGCCAGCAGCGACCCCAGGGTAACTGGAAACACCATATATTTT. Full variable domain (missing parts from reference TRBV5-4 and TRBJ1-3): ETGVTQSPTHLIKTRGQQVTLRCSSQSGHNTVSWYQQALGQGPQFIFQYYREEENGRGNFPPRFSGLQFPNYSSELNVNALELDDSALYLCASSDPRVTGNTIYFGEGSWLTVV.

In its sample, this clone was seen a few times. The chain is built from TRBV25-1 and TRBJ2-2, with D perhaps matching TRBD2 (6 bases). Germline CDR1 and CDR2: MGHDK and SYGVNS. This CDR3 has 13 residues. The V gene lost 10 bases and the J gene lost 4 bases, with 13 bases spanning the gap. CDR3 coding DNA: TGTGCCACCCTGGGACTTCTCACCGGGGAGCTGTTTTTT. It specifies CATLGLLTGELFF.

The V and J genes are TRBV2 and TRBJ1-1; D is perhaps TRBD1 (5 bases). V was cut by 5 bases and J by 6 bases, with 22 bases left in between. From germline, CDR1 is SNHLY and CDR2 FYNNEI. This CDR3 has 16 residues. In DNA form, the CDR3 reads TGTGCCAGCAGTCCGCCGAAGTCGGGGGTCTCCCCTGAAGCTTTCTTT. Amino acid sequence: CASSPPKSGVSPEAFF.

The genes are TRBV19 and TRBJ1-2, with TRBD1 identical over 8 bases. The CDR3 totals 13 residues. J lost 1 base, V lost 8 bases, and 3 bases had no gene match. The germline gives CDR1 LNHDA, CDR2 SQIVND (reference sequence). The CDR3 DNA reads TGTGCCAGTGGGACAGGCTTTAACTATGGCTACACCTTC. Translation: CASGTGFNYGYTF.

This clone was detected once. The chain employs TRBV5-1 and TRBJ1-4; 9 bases are a match to TRBD1. The CDR3 totals 14 residues. CDR1 is SGHRS and CDR2 is YFSETQ in the germline V gene. After removal of 2 bases from V and 5 bases from J, the junction contained 1 base not matched to a gene. CDR3 sequence: CASSFGTGNEKLFF. As DNA, the CDR3 is TGCGCCAGCAGCTTCGGGACAGGGAATGAAAAACTGTTTTTT. The entire variable domain, with the rest obtained from reference TRBV5-1 and TRBJ1-4, is as follows: KAGVTQTPRYLIKTRGQQVTLSCSPISGHRSVSWYQQTPGQGLQFLFEYFSETQRNKGNFPGRFSGRQFSNSRSEMNVSTLELGDSALYLCASSFGTGNEKLFFGSGTQLSVL.

The chain joins TRBV5-5 to TRBJ2-2, with D possibly TRBD2 on 6 matching bases. Between the trimmed V and J ends, which lost 2 bases and 3 bases, there was a span of 14 bases. This CDR3 has 16 amino acids. Germline V gene sequence: CDR1 SGHKS, CDR2 YYEKEE (reference sequence). CDR3 region: CASSFSAGRDTGELFF. CDR3 nucleotide sequence: TGTGCCAGCAGCTTCTCCGCCGGGAGAGACACCGGGGAGCTGTTTTTT.

This chain joins TRBV10-3 and TRBJ2-4; D unresolved. Trimming stripped 8 bases from V and 10 bases from J, with 12 bases between. This CDR3 is built from 11 residues. Germline V gives CDR1 ENHRY, CDR2 SYGVKD. CDR3 amino acids: CAISSGQIQYF. In DNA form, the CDR3 reads TGTGCCATCTCCAGTGGCCAGATTCAGTACTTC.

The gene calls are TRBV11-2 and TRBJ2-3, with 7 bases matching TRBD2. The CDR3 spans 16 residues. Germline V gene sequence: CDR1 SGHAT, CDR2 FQNNGV. V gave up 5 bases and J gave up 1 base; unmatched junction bases: 9. CDR3 residues: CASSARRSGGTDTQYF. The CDR3 bases are TGTGCCAGCAGCGCACGTCGCAGCGGGGGCACAGATACGCAGTATTTT.

The rearrangement uses TRBV19 and TRBJ2-7; D may be TRBD2 (6 bases). CDR3 length: 15 residues. Looked up from germline, CDR1 is LNHDA and CDR2 is SQIVND (reference sequence). The V end was cut by 3 bases, the J end by 1 base, with 13 bases between. CDR3 in amino acids: CASSMGGVLSYEQYF. CDR3 DNA sequence: TGTGCCAGTAGTATGGGGGGAGTATTGTCCTACGAGCAGTACTTC. The complete variable domain, with remaining parts taken from reference TRBV19 and TRBJ2-7, reads DGGITQSPKYLFRKEGQNVTLSCEQNLNHDAMYWYRQDPGQGLRLIYYSQIVNDFQKGDIAEGYSVSREKKESFPLTVTSAQKNPTAFYLCASSMGGVLSYEQYFGPGTRLTVT.

The chain recombines TRBV9 with TRBJ2-1; 7 bases align to TRBD2. The CDR3 extends over 13 amino acids. With 4 bases clipped from V and 9 bases from J, the junction kept 7 bases outside the gene matches. Germline lookup yields CDR1 SGDLS and CDR2 YYNGEE. CDR3 bases: TGTGCCAGCAGCCCCAGGACTAGTCGTGAGCAGTTCTTC. Amino acids: CASSPRTSREQFF.

V and J are TRBV3-1 (or the pseudogene TRBV3-2) and TRBJ2-5; D is perhaps TRBD2 (6 bases). Per germline, CDR1 LGHDT and CDR2 YNNKEL (reference sequence). Between the trimmed V and J ends, which lost 1 base and 5 bases, there was a span of 11 bases. The length of the CDR3 is 14 residues. The CDR3 is CASSQGTSFETQYF. CDR3 nucleotide sequence: TGTGCCAGCAGCCAAGGTACTAGCTTCGAGACCCAGTACTTC.

The chain employs TRBV12-5 and TRBJ1-3; no reliable D call. Trimming cost V 5 bases and J 0 bases, with 8 bases left between them. CDR3 length: 14 residues. In germline, CDR1 is LGHNT, CDR2 FRNRAP. CDR3 sequence (DNA): TGTGCTAGTGGTCGACAAGGCTCTGGAAACACCATATATTTT. Amino acid sequence: CASGRQGSGNTIYF.

This sequence joins TRBV20-1 and TRBJ1-2; possible D gene TRBD1, 5 bases. This CDR3 is built from 15 residues. With 3 bases removed from V and 4 bases from J, the gap between germline ends came to 18 bases. Germline lookup yields CDR1 DFQATT and CDR2 SNEGSKA (reference sequence). In DNA, the CDR3 is TGCAGTGCTAGTTTAACGGGATGGGGGGGCTATGGCTACACCTTC. It codes for CSASLTGWGGYGYTF.

The J gene is TRBJ1-1, the V gene TRBV6-5; perhaps TRBD1 as D (6 bases). The V gene's germline CDR1 is MNHEY and CDR2 SVGAGI. The CDR3 totals 15 residues. The V and J ends lost 7 bases and 1 base respectively, with 16 bases between them. CDR3 sequence reads: CASTPAGAENTEAFF. CDR3 in DNA: TGTGCCAGCACCCCGGCAGGGGCGGAGAACACTGAAGCTTTCTTT.

The chain is built from TRBV5-1 and TRBJ2-2, with D maybe TRBD1 (8 bases). CDR3 length equals 16 residues. Germline lookup yields CDR1 SGHRS and CDR2 YFSETQ. Trimming removed 4 bases from V and 1 base from J, with 14 bases in between. The CDR3 is CASSKRDRQNTGELFF. The CDR3 DNA reads as TGCGCCAGCAGCAAGCGGGACAGGCAGAACACCGGGGAGCTGTTTTTT. Full variable domain (outside the CDR3, taken from reference TRBV5-1 and TRBJ2-2): KAGVTQTPRYLIKTRGQQVTLSCSPISGHRSVSWYQQTPGQGLQFLFEYFSETQRNKGNFPGRFSGRQFSNSRSEMNVSTLELGDSALYLCASSKRDRQNTGELFFGEGSRLTVL.

This rearrangement joins TRBV5-1 to TRBJ2-7, with 7 nucleotides matching TRBD1. CDR3 length equals 13 residues. CDR1 is SGHRS, CDR2 YFSETQ, per germline. The V and J ends lost 7 bases and 0 bases, in that order; junction bases with no gene match: 4. CDR3 sequence (DNA): TGCGCCAGCCGACAGGGTAGCTCCTACGAGCAGTACTTC. This sequence encodes CASRQGSSYEQYF.

The V call is TRBV7-8, the J call TRBJ2-2; D not resolved. The CDR3 runs to 14 residues. Germline V CDR1 and CDR2: SGHVS, FQNEAQ. Between the trimmed V and J ends, which lost 2 bases and 5 bases, there was a span of 9 bases. CDR3 bases: TGTGCCAGCAGCTTAACCTTAGTAACCGGGGAGCTGTTTTTT. As protein: CASSLTLVTGELFF.

This clone was picked up a small number of times. The chain carries TRBV12-5 and TRBJ1-5; D is possibly TRBD1 (5 bases). CDR1 is LGHNT, CDR2 FRNRAP, per germline. This CDR3 comprises 15 residues. V gave up 5 bases and J gave up 0 bases, with 11 bases separating them. CDR3 residues: CASGGGGISNQPQHF. Here the CDR3 DNA reads TGTGCTAGTGGTGGGGGGGGGATTAGCAATCAGCCCCAGCATTTT.

The chain combines TRBV5-4 with TRBJ1-1; no clear D. This CDR3 is 14 amino acids long. Germline CDR1 SGHNT, CDR2 YYREEE (reference sequence). V lost 0 bases and J 3 bases, leaving 9 bases between the germline ends. The CDR3 loop is CASSLERRDTEAFF. CDR3 nucleotide sequence: TGTGCCAGCAGCTTGGAGAGGCGAGACACTGAAGCTTTCTTT. The full variable domain, its missing parts supplied by reference TRBV5-4 and TRBJ1-1, is ETGVTQSPTHLIKTRGQQVTLRCSSQSGHNTVSWYQQALGQGPQFIFQYYREEENGRGNFPPRFSGLQFPNYSSELNVNALELDDSALYLCASSLERRDTEAFFGQGTRLTVV.

The chain uses TRBV3-1 (or the pseudogene TRBV3-2) and TRBJ1-2; maybe TRBD1 (5 bases). V was cut by 5 bases and J by 7 bases, with 20 bases left in between. Germline V gene data show CDR1 as LGHDT and CDR2 as YNNKEL (reference sequence). CDR3 size: 15 residues. CDR3 coding DNA: TGTGCCAGCAGCTACCTGCGGGGCGGACGCTCTGGCTACACCTTC. Translation: CASSYLRGGRSGYTF.

The rearrangement links TRBV7-8 to TRBJ1-1; TRBD1 is a possible D gene (5 bases). The CDR3 contains 14 residues. V gave up 5 bases and J gave up 2 bases, with 12 bases separating them. Looked up from germline, CDR1 is SGHVS and CDR2 is FQNEAQ. The CDR3 DNA sequence: TGTGCCAGCAGCCCCGTAAGGGGAAACACTGAAGCTTTCTTT. Protein: CASSPVRGNTEAFF.